This passage covers 12 T cell receptor beta chains from one sample sequenced in a study of T cell repertoires in cytomegalovirus infection. These TCRs are of unknown antigen specificity. TCRdb called the reads again in MiXCR, with one record for every CDR3 protein. The sample yields some 480,000 distinct CDR3 sequences, roughly a third seen once. This sample comprised cultured PBMCs, obtained from culture after CMV antigen stimulation. The receptors stem from a human donor in good health (CMV status not recorded). Some clones in this sample may be carry-over from other donors' samples.

The CDR3 coding sequence is TGTGCCATCAGTGATGGTAGCAATCAGCCCCAGCATTTT. Residues: CAISDGSNQPQHF. V usage is TRBV10-3 and J usage is TRBJ1-5; no firm D call. Trimming took off 3 bases at V and 0 bases at J, with 3 bases between the two ends. This CDR3 spans 13 amino acids. CDR1 is ENHRY, CDR2 SYGVKD, per germline.

J is TRBJ1-4 and V is TRBV29-1, with D possibly matching TRBD1 (5 bases). The germline V and J ends were trimmed by 4 bases and 6 bases, with 9 bases remaining between them. The germline CDR1 and CDR2 sequences are SQVTM and ANQGSEA. This CDR3 spans 12 amino acids. The CDR3 DNA follows: TGCAGCGTTGTTGGGGCGGATGAAAAACTGTTTTTT. Encoded protein: CSVVGADEKLFF.

For this clonotype: The germline gene is not matched at one end of the junction; a read error may be the cause. V and J are TRBV7-7 and TRBJ2-5, with 8 bases fitting TRBD1. The CDR3 contains 17 residues. Germline lookup yields CDR1 SSHAT and CDR2 FNYEAQ (reference sequence). The CDR3 coding sequence is TGTGCTAGCAGCCCAGGGGGCGGAGAGCCTGGAGTGGAGACCCAGTACTTC. This encodes CASSPGGGEPGVETQYF.

The rearrangement uses TRBV6-9 and TRBJ1-2; D is ambiguous. The ends were cut back, 2 bases at V and 8 bases at J, with 3 bases in the middle. Germline V gene data show CDR1 as MNHGY and CDR2 as SVAAGI. The CDR3 length is 10 residues. The CDR3: CASSYTGYTF. CDR3 in DNA: TGTGCCAGCAGTTATACCGGCTACACCTTC.

This clonotype was counted only a few times. The rearrangement links TRBV29-1 to TRBJ2-1; perhaps TRBD1 as D (5 bases). There are 16 residues in the CDR3. The V end was cut by 7 bases, the J end by 6 bases, with 25 bases between. Per the germline V gene, CDR1 is SQVTM and CDR2 is ANQGSEA. CDR3 DNA sequence: TGCAGCGCCCAGGGAATGATCCAGACGTATCGCAATGAGCAGTTCTTC. Translating gives CSAQGMIQTYRNEQFF.

This clonotype was counted only a few times. The rearrangement uses TRBV7-2 and TRBJ2-1, with D unresolved. The V gene lost 3 bases and the J gene lost 7 bases, with 4 bases spanning the gap. This CDR3 has 11 amino acids. The germline V gene encodes CDR1 SGHTA and CDR2 FQGNSA. The CDR3 here is CASSFINEQFF. The CDR3 DNA sequence: TGTGCCAGCAGCTTCATTAATGAGCAGTTCTTC.

This clonotype occurred a few times. This chain uses TRBV19 with TRBJ1-5; 7 nucleotides line up with TRBD1. The V gene's germline CDR1 is LNHDA and CDR2 SQIVND (reference sequence). The CDR3 length is 18 residues. V gave up 7 bases and J gave up 0 bases; unmatched junction bases: 15. CDR3 bases: TGTGCCAGTACCCCCGGGACAGAATTTCTCCATAGCAATCAGCCCCAGCATTTT. This translates into CASTPGTEFLHSNQPQHF.

This clonotype turned up a few times. The chain carries TRBV11-1 and TRBJ2-5; D is unclear. Between the trimmed V and J ends, which lost 8 bases and 2 bases, there was a span of 12 bases. There are 13 residues in the CDR3. Germline V gene lookup returns CDR1 SGHAT and CDR2 FQDESV (reference sequence). The CDR3: CASSSSVQETQYF. For the CDR3, the DNA is TGTGCCAGCTCTTCGTCCGTACAAGAGACCCAGTACTTC.

This clonotype showed up just a few times. This chain uses TRBV6-5 with TRBJ1-2; TRBD1 matches 7 bases. This CDR3 region has 16 residues. The germline V gene encodes CDR1 MNHEY and CDR2 SVGAGI. J was trimmed by 5 bases and V by 7 bases; bases with no gene match: 16. The CDR3 loop reads CASTLTPGTESYGYTF. CDR3 nucleotide sequence: TGTGCCAGCACTCTAACCCCCGGGACAGAGTCTTATGGCTACACCTTC.

This clonotype was observed a few times. The chain joins TRBV28 to TRBJ1-5, with 7 bases matching TRBD1. The trim removed 3 bases at V and 0 bases at J, leaving 8 bases unmatched. Per the germline V gene, CDR1 is MDHEN and CDR2 is SYDVKM. The length of the CDR3 is 17 residues. For the CDR3, the DNA is TGTGCCAGCAGTTTCGACCTCAGGGGGAGTAGCAATCAGCCCCAGCATTTT. Its protein product is CASSFDLRGSSNQPQHF.

In its sample, this clonotype was seen a few times. This sequence joins TRBV6-1 and TRBJ2-3; D is undetermined. Trimming removed 9 bases from V and 0 bases from J, with 13 bases in between. Germline V gene data show CDR1 as MNHNS and CDR2 as SASEGT. The CDR3 runs to 14 residues. The CDR3, as DNA: TGTGCCAGTCGATACTCAACTAGCACAGATACGCAGTATTTT. This sequence encodes CASRYSTSTDTQYF.

This clonotype came up a few times. CDR3 DNA sequence: TGTGCCAGCAGCTTAGCCAGCGTTAATGAAAAACTGTTTTTT. Translating it yields CASSLASVNEKLFF. V usage is TRBV7-2 and J usage is TRBJ1-4, with D hard to call. CDR1 and CDR2 from the germline V gene are SGHTA and FQGNSA. The CDR3 is 14 amino acids. Trimming stripped 0 bases from V and 4 bases from J, with 6 bases between.